The clone carrying this TCR beta chain was recorded a few times. Its antigen is not known. TCRdb used MiXCR to reprocess the reads, holding one entry per CDR3 protein. Of hundreds of thousands of distinct CDR3 sequences in the sample, approximately 9.5% were seen once. This specimen belongs to a study of T cell repertoires in cytomegalovirus infection. Study background: Both CMV infection and a matching HLA type were indicated by public TCR beta signatures.

The CDR3 runs to 15 residues. V shed 4 bases, J shed 10 bases, and the junction held 12 bases outside the gene matches. Germline CDR1 SEHNR, CDR2 FQNEAQ (reference sequence). General study points: Within the response measured ex vivo, HLA-C-restricted CMV-specific TCR beta clonotypes were dominant. The cumulative frequency of public TCR beta families identified carriers of CMV plus the relevant HLA.

The receptor's source is a human donor in good health (CMV status not recorded). Some clones in this sample may be carry-over from other donors' samples. What was sequenced was PBMCs. V is TRBV7-9 and J is TRBJ1-1, with 10 bases that match TRBD1. In DNA form, the CDR3 reads TGTGCCAGCAGCTACACTACGGGACAGGGGCTGGGAGCTTTCTTT. It is translated as CASSYTTGQGLGAFF.